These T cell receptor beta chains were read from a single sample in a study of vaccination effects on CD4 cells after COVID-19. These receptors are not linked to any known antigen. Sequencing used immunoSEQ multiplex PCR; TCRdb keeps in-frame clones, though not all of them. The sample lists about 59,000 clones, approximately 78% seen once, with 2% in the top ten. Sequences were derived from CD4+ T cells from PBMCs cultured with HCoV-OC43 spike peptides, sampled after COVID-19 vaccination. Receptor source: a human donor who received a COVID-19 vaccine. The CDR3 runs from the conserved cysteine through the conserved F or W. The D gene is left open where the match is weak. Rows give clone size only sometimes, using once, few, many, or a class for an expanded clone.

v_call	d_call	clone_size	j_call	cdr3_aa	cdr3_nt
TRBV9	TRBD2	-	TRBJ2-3	CASSPGLATSTDTQYF	TGTGCCAGCAGCCCGGGACTAGCAACGAGCACAGATACGCAGTATTTT
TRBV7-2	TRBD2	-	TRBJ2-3	CASSIRAVAGVADTQYF	TGTGCCAGCAGCATCCGGGCCGTAGCGGGGGTGGCAGATACGCAGTATTTT
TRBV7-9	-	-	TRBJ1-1	CASSPRVGAAPNTEAFF	TGTGCCAGCAGCCCACGCGTGGGGGCAGCTCCGAACACTGAAGCTTTCTTT
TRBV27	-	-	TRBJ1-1	CASTSVVEAFF	TGTGCCAGCACGTCAGTGGTGGAAGCTTTCTTT
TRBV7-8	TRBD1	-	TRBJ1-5	CASRLGGQPWDNQPQHF	TGTGCCAGCAGACTGGGGGGACAGCCTTGGGACAATCAGCCCCAGCATTTT
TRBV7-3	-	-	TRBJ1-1	CASSLTGVNTEAFF	TGTGCCAGCAGCTTAACTGGGGTGAACACTGAAGCTTTCTTT
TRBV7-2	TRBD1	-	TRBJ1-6	CASSSATGVNSPLHF	TGTGCCAGCAGCTCCGCGACAGGGGTAAATTCACCCCTCCACTTT
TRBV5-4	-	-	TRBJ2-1	CASSSGTGYNEQFF	TGTGCCAGCAGCAGCGGGACAGGCTACAATGAGCAGTTCTTC
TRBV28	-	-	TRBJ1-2	CASSPDPAAYGYTF	TGTGCCAGCAGTCCGGACCCGGCGGCCTATGGCTACACCTTC
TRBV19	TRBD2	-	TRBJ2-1	CASSPPFWSGGAEFF	TGTGCCAGTAGTCCCCCCTTCTGGAGCGGGGGGGCGGAATTCTTC
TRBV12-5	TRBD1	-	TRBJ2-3	CASGSGQGYADTQYF	TGTGCTAGTGGTTCCGGACAGGGATATGCAGATACGCAGTATTTT
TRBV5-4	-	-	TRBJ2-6	CASNSSSGANVLTF	TGTGCCAGCAATAGCTCCTCTGGGGCCAACGTCCTGACTTTC
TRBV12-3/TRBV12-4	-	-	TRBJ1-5	CASNQGNQPQHF	TGTGCCAGCAACCAGGGCAATCAGCCCCAGCATTTT
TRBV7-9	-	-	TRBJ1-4	CASSLARTTKEKLFF	TGTGCCAGCAGCTTAGCGCGCACGACCAAGGAAAAACTGTTTTTT
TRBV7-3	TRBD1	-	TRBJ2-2	CASSPLGQGASGELFF	TGTGCCAGCAGCCCGTTAGGACAGGGGGCATCCGGGGAGCTGTTTTTT
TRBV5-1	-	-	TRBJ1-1	CASSFSRGNTEAFF	TGCGCCAGCAGCTTCTCCAGGGGGAACACTGAAGCTTTCTTT
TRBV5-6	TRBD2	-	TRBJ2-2	CASSSGGANTGELFF	TGTGCCAGCAGTAGCGGGGGGGCGAACACCGGGGAGCTGTTTTTT
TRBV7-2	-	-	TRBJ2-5	CASSPQETQYF	TGTGCCAGCAGCCCCCAAGAGACCCAGTACTTC
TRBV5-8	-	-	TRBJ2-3	CASSLMSSTDTQYF	TGTGCCAGCAGCTTGATGTCTAGCACAGATACGCAGTATTTT
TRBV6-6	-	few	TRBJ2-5	CATQGPFGETQYF	TGTGCCACCCAGGGGCCATTCGGAGAGACCCAGTACTTC
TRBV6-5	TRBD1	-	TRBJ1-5	CASSYGQGRQPQHF	TGTGCCAGCAGTTACGGACAGGGGCGTCAGCCCCAGCATTTT
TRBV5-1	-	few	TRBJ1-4	CASSTRGEKLFF	TGCGCCAGCAGTACCCGGGGTGAAAAACTGTTTTTT
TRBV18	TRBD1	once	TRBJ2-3	CASSSFDLSGGTQYF	TGTGCCAGCTCATCTTTCGACTTATCAGGGGGTACGCAGTATTTT
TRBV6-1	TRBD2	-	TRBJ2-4	CASSVYGGFEAKNIQYF	TGTGCCAGCAGTGTATACGGGGGGTTTGAAGCCAAAAACATTCAGTACTTC
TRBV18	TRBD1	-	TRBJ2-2	CASSPMGQIPTGELFF	TGTGCCAGCTCACCTATGGGACAGATTCCGACCGGGGAGCTGTTTTTT
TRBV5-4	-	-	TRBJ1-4	CASSSGGHRNEKLFF	TGTGCCAGCAGCTCGGGTGGGCATCGTAATGAAAAACTGTTTTTT
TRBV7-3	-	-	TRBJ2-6	CASSLGSGANVLTF	TGTGCCAGCAGCTTGGGCTCTGGGGCCAACGTCCTGACTTTC
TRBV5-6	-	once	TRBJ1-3	CASTPTGTSGNTIYF	TGTGCCAGCACCCCCACTGGCACCTCTGGAAACACCATATATTTT
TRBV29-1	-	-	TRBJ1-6	CSVRTGYNSPLHF	TGCAGCGTCCGGACGGGATATAATTCACCCCTCCACTTT
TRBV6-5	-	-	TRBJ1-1	CASSYSGHLNTEAFF	TGTGCCAGCAGTTACTCTGGTCACTTGAACACTGAAGCTTTCTTT
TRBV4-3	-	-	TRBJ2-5	CASSQDRQETQYF	TGCGCCAGCAGCCAAGACAGGCAAGAGACCCAGTACTTC
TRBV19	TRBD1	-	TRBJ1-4	CAGGTGSGKLFF	TGTGCCGGCGGGACAGGGTCAGGAAAACTGTTTTTT
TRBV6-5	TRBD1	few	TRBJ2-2	CASSSRDRGRNGELFF	TGTGCCAGCAGTTCCCGGGACAGGGGGAGGAACGGGGAGCTGTTTTTT
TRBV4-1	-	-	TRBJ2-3	CASSQEGSPRADTQYF	TGCGCCAGCAGCCAAGAGGGTAGTCCGAGGGCAGATACGCAGTATTTT
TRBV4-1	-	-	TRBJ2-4	CASSHITGLSAKNIQYF	TGCGCCAGCAGCCATATTACAGGGTTATCGGCCAAAAACATTCAGTACTTC
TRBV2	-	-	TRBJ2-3	CASSRQTSTDTQYF	TGTGCCAGCAGTCGTCAAACTAGCACAGATACGCAGTATTTT
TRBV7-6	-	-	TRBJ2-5	CASSLAGERETQYF	TGTGCCAGCAGCTTAGCCGGGGAACGGGAGACCCAGTACTTC
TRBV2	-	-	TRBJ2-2	CASSRDSAGTGELFF	TGTGCCAGCAGTCGGGACTCGGCGGGCACCGGGGAGCTGTTTTTT
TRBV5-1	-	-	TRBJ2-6	CASSPTVTSGANVLTF	TGCGCCAGCAGCCCGACAGTTACCTCTGGGGCCAACGTCCTGACTTTC
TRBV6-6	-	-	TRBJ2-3	CASRRGTATSTDTQYF	TGTGCCAGCAGACGGGGGACAGCGACTAGCACAGATACGCAGTATTTT
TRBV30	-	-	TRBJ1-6	CAWSPLGLVGASPLHF	TGTGCCTGGAGTCCCCTAGGGCTGGTAGGGGCTTCACCCCTCCACTTT
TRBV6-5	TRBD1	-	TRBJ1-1	CASSGQGATEAFF	TGTGCCAGCAGCGGACAGGGGGCGACTGAAGCTTTCTTT
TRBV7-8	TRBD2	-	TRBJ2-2	CASSPRRLAANTGELFF	TGTGCCAGCAGCCCGAGGCGACTAGCTGCGAACACCGGGGAGCTGTTTTTT
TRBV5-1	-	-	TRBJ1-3	CASSLTTGYSGNTIYF	TGCGCCAGCAGCTTGACGACGGGCTACTCTGGAAACACCATATATTTT
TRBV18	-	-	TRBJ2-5	CASSPGRGETQYF	TGTGCCAGCTCACCGGGCAGGGGAGAGACCCAGTACTTC
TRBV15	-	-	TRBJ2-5	CATSRDRSKTQYF	TGTGCCACCAGCAGAGATAGGTCGAAGACCCAGTACTTC
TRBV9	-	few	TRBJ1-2	CASSVDSYGYTF	TGTGCCAGCAGCGTAGATAGCTATGGCTACACCTTC
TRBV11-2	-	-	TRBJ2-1	CASSSSGNEQFF	TGTGCCAGCAGCTCGTCGGGAAATGAGCAGTTCTTC
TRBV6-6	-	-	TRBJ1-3	CASSSLSGNTIYF	TGTGCCAGCAGTTCCCTCTCTGGAAACACCATATATTTT
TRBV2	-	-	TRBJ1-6	CASSAQGYNSPLHF	TGTGCCAGCAGTGCTCAGGGATATAATTCACCCCTCCACTTT
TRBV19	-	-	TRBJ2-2	CASSLGVWELFF	TGTGCCAGTAGTCTCGGTGTGTGGGAGCTGTTTTTT
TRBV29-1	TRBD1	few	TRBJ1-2	CSVGGGVDGYTF	TGCAGCGTTGGAGGGGGCGTTGATGGCTACACCTTC
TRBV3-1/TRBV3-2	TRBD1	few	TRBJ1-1	CASSRGQGFGAFF	TGTGCCAGCAGCCGCGGACAGGGCTTCGGTGCTTTCTTT
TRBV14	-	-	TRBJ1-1	CASSPLGSTEAFF	TGTGCCAGCAGCCCCTTGGGGTCCACTGAAGCTTTCTTT